This TCR beta chain derives from a study of blood T cell repertoires in COVID-19 (dated by TCRdb to between 2020 and 2021). For the wider study: Samples covering the acute and convalescent phases of COVID-19 were provided by collaborators in the United States, Italy and Spain. The prospective study material was composed of cDNA or gDNA derived from T cells, B-cell-depleted T cells, or PBMCs. Subjects who had been exposed to COVID-19, were actively infected with it, or had recovered from it provided the deeply sampled blood TCRbeta repertoires that made up the dataset. A freely available public database, intended as a resource for researchers studying the immune response to SARS-CoV-2, is where the repertoires were released. Samples came from the ongoing ImmuneRACE study (first 160 participants) plus 1,254 subjects from 6 global collaborators. Sample metadata almost always included a de-identified subject ID, COVID-19 status, age in years and sex. Where available, HLA class I and class II types were taken from metadata supplied by the sample provider and were not determined by assay-based typing.

The research as a whole found: The quantity of clinical and demographic metadata differed by source and by participant and was supplied without curation.

CDR1 and CDR2, per the germline V gene (reference sequence), are SEHNR and FQNEAQ. V is clipped by 7 bases and J by 6 bases, and the sequence between their germline boundaries is 18 bases long. Its CDR3 holds 14 amino acids, cysteine through phenylalanine. Here the CDR3 DNA is all that survives: 42 bases in frame from base 1. Worth noting for this clone: Its antigen specificity is not known. No much larger clone is present one base from it, and per-base qualities are unavailable.

Collaborating institutions collected whole blood in K2EDTA tubes following their own protocols. For TCRbeta analysis, collaborator samples were shipped as frozen whole blood, as isolated PBMCs, or as DNA extracted from either sample type. The immunoSEQ Assay, a bias-controlled multiplex PCR, was used to amplify TCRbeta CDR3 regions from genomic DNA. As for the authors' bioinformatics: The number of nucleated cells in each sample was estimated from the amplification of reference gene primers within the assay. To quantify the absolute abundance of each unique TCRbeta CDR3 rearrangement, sequence reads were collapsed and filtered. For each sample, productive Simpson clonality was calculated as the square root of Simpson's diversity index over productive rearrangements. TCRdb limited this immuneACCESS table to in-frame rearrangements with V and J called. A share of clones is missing; checked studies link under half to unresolved V genes, and the rest is unexplained. That table gives V, J and clone size, and the DNA gave D and trimming. This sample holds roughly 56,000 clones; roughly nine tenths were observed only once. Of the sample, around 20% falls within the top ten clones.

The chain is encoded by TRBV7-9 joined to TRBJ1-2, and perhaps TRBD1 as D gene, on 6 matching bases. The receptor was derived from a human donor in a cohort sampled during active COVID-19. The source material was peripheral blood. The CDR3 protein: CASTPSGGSNGYTF. The nucleotide sequence is TGTGCCAGCACCCCATCGGGGGGCTCGAATGGCTACACCTTC.